These 20 T cell receptor beta chains were all obtained from the same sample, sequenced in a study of metastatic and nonmetastatic thyroid tumors. TCRdb called clones again from the PCR reads with MiXCR. The sample has under 15,000 clones, 30% to 35% seen once. All patients were untreated before thyroid surgery. Sequenced sample: tumor tissue. The origin of the receptors is a female donor with papillary thyroid cancer or a benign thyroid nodule (not recorded which). Some clones in this sample may be carry-over from other donors' samples.

This clone was counted a few times. The CDR3 coding sequence is TGTGCCAGAAGGAGGACAGTCAGCACAGATACGCAGTATTTT. It specifies CARRRTVSTDTQYF. The rearrangement links TRBV27 to TRBJ2-3; possible D gene TRBD1, 6 bases. The CDR3 is made up of 14 amino acids. Germline assignment: CDR1 MNHEY and CDR2 SMNVEV (reference sequence). V was clipped by 9 bases and J by 0 bases, with 13 bases between them.

Within the sample, this clone is medium-sized. The same CDR3 is also encoded by other DNA sequences in this sample. The V gene is TRBV6-7, the J gene TRBJ2-5; a possible D gene is TRBD1 (6 bases). TRBV6-7 is noted as an ORF with a role that remains uncertain. V lost 6 bases and J lost 2, with 13 bases in between. The CDR3 spans 14 residues. CDR3 sequence reads: CASRPGQTQETQYF. In DNA form, the CDR3 reads TGTGCCAGCAGGCCGGGACAAACGCAAGAGACCCAGTACTTC.

This chain links TRBV11-2 with TRBJ2-2; D perhaps matches TRBD2 (5 bases). Trimming took 2 bases from V and 0 from J, leaving 16 bases between them. The CDR3 totals 18 residues. Per germline, CDR1 SGHAT and CDR2 FQNNGV. The CDR3 loop reads CASSLFFYSGSNTGELFF. As DNA, the CDR3 is TGTGCCAGCAGCTTATTTTTCTATTCGGGGTCGAACACCGGGGAGCTGTTTTTT.

The chain joins TRBV10-3 to TRBJ1-2; no clear D. The V gene's germline CDR1 is ENHRY and CDR2 SYGVKD. CDR3 length equals 14 residues. The ends were cut back, 8 bases at V and 0 bases at J, with 13 bases in the middle. This chain's CDR3 is CAIGSVPPNYGYTF. In nucleotides, the CDR3 is TGTGCCATCGGTTCGGTGCCTCCTAACTATGGCTACACCTTC.

The chain has TRBV19 and TRBJ1-2, with a possible D match to TRBD1 (6 bases). The length of the CDR3 is 17 residues. With 5 bases removed from V and 5 bases from J, the gap between germline ends came to 24 bases. Germline V gene data show CDR1 as LNHDA and CDR2 as SQIVND (reference sequence). Written as DNA, the CDR3 is TGTGCCAGTAGTGAGAGCCAGCGTGGGGGCGAACGGTATGGCTACACCTTC. Amino acids: CASSESQRGGERYGYTF.

This chain links TRBV6-2 or TRBV6-3 with TRBJ2-5; D might be TRBD1 or TRBD2, each matching 5 bases. The CDR3 is 14 residues long. Germline CDR1 is MNHEY and CDR2 is SVGEGT. V shed 7 bases and J shed 4 bases, with 16 bases lying between them. This CDR3 is CASNEGPFGETQYF. The CDR3 DNA reads as TGTGCCAGCAACGAGGGACCGTTCGGAGAGACCCAGTACTTC.

This clone is labeled medium-sized (0.01 to 0.1%). Here the CDR3 DNA reads TGTGCCAGCAGTGGGTTGGGCAGGACGGATTATGGCTACACCTTC. This sequence encodes CASSGLGRTDYGYTF. This chain connects TRBV2 to TRBJ1-2, with D hard to call. CDR3 length equals 15 residues. Germline lookup yields CDR1 SNHLY and CDR2 FYNNEI. V lost 4 bases to trimming and J lost 5 bases, with 17 bases between them.

The rearrangement uses TRBV30 and TRBJ1-2; D call uncertain. Between the trimmed V and J ends, which lost 0 bases and 2 bases, there was a span of 10 bases. Germline CDR1 is GTSNPN and CDR2 is SVGIG (reference sequence). The CDR3 has 14 residues. DNA for the CDR3: TGTGCCTGGAGTGTACACGAACAGAACTATGGCTACACCTTC. This gives the protein CAWSVHEQNYGYTF.

The chain links TRBV30 to TRBJ1-2; a weak D match, TRBD1 (5 bases). CDR1 is GTSNPN and CDR2 is SVGIG in the germline V gene (reference sequence). Trimming pared 0 bases from V and 8 bases from J, leaving 13 bases between. This CDR3 contains 13 residues. The CDR3, as DNA: TGTGCCTGGAGTGTAAAGGGCCGGGACGGCTACACCTTC. Amino acid sequence: CAWSVKGRDGYTF.

In its sample, this clone was seen many times. CDR3 DNA: TGTGCCAGCAGCCTTAAGTCAGGGCTCTCTGAAGCTTTCTTT. It translates to CASSLKSGLSEAFF. J is TRBJ1-1 and V is TRBV7-8, with D possibly being TRBD1 (5 bases). The CDR3 length is 14 residues. The V end lost 5 bases, the J end lost 6 bases, and 16 bases lay between the germline ends. Germline V gene data show CDR1 as SGHVS and CDR2 as FQNEAQ.

Within the sample, this clone is large. V and J are TRBV9 and TRBJ1-1; D gene ambiguous. CDR3 length: 12 residues. Germline CDR1 and CDR2: SGDLS and YYNGEE. V was cut by 4 bases and J by 4 bases, with 8 bases left in between. Here the CDR3 DNA reads TGTGCCAGCAGCAAAGGGAGCACTGAAGCTTTCTTT. Amino acid sequence: CASSKGSTEAFF.

As to this clone: The junction and the germline gene differ at one end; a read error may be behind it. V and J are TRBV20-1 and TRBJ2-5, with 14 bases identical to TRBD2. This CDR3 contains 18 residues. Germline assignment: CDR1 DFQATT and CDR2 SNEGSKA (reference sequence). The CDR3 DNA is TGCAGTGCTAGGAGAGGGAGGACTAGCGGGAGGAGACAAGGGACCCAGTACTTC. It translates to CSARRGRTSGRRQGTQYF.

This clone was observed a handful of times. The rearrangement joins TRBV6-4 to TRBJ2-7; TRBD1 might be the D (6 bases). Between the trimmed V and J ends, which lost 6 bases and 2 bases, there was a span of 14 bases. This CDR3 has 14 residues. Germline V gene sequence: CDR1 MRHNA, CDR2 SNTAGT. The CDR3 loop reads CASSPGDRPYEQYF. CDR3 nucleotides: TGTGCCAGCAGCCCAGGGGATCGCCCCTACGAGCAGTACTTC.

V is TRBV7-2 and J is TRBJ1-2, with D tentatively TRBD1 (5 bases). Between the trimmed V and J ends, which lost 0 bases and 0 bases, there was a span of 11 bases. CDR1 is SGHTA and CDR2 is FQGNSA in the germline V gene. This CDR3 is built from 16 residues. CDR3 protein: CASSLAGAIPNYGYTF. CDR3 bases: TGTGCCAGCAGCTTAGCAGGGGCGATACCTAACTATGGCTACACCTTC.

Regarding this clone: It is likely a read error, because the conserved phenylalanine at the end of the CDR3 is missing. Because the CDR3's place on the DNA is in doubt, the DNA is left out and the CDR3 is given as listed by TCRdb. The CDR3 sequence is CASSSPAG. The rearrangement links TRBV6-2 or TRBV6-3 to TRBJ2-1; the DNA was not used to check the table's D call, TRBD2. The CDR3 is 8 residues long, ends included. CDR1 is MNHEY, CDR2 SVGEGT, per germline.

V usage is TRBV14 and J usage is TRBJ2-7; TRBD1 aligns across 10 bases. Per germline, CDR1 SGHDN and CDR2 FVKESK. Trimming took 1 base from V and 6 from J; bases not matched to a gene: 6. This CDR3 region has 15 residues. CDR3 residues: CASSQAGTGVVEQYF. CDR3 DNA: TGTGCCAGCAGCCAAGCCGGGACAGGGGTGGTCGAGCAGTACTTC.

This clone ranks as medium-sized. The chain is built from TRBV6-2 or TRBV6-3 and TRBJ1-2, with D unresolved. Germline-derived CDR1 and CDR2 are MNHEY and SVGEGT. V was cut by 8 bases and J by 1 base, with 14 bases left in between. This CDR3 has 14 amino acids. DNA of the CDR3: TGTGCCAGCCAAAGCAGGACTCGTAACTATGGCTACACCTTC. Its translation: CASQSRTRNYGYTF.

The V call is TRBV3-1, the J call TRBJ1-6; D gene ambiguous. The CDR3 has 16 amino acids. The germline CDR1 and CDR2 sequences are LGHDT and YNNKEL (reference sequence). Trimming removed 3 bases at V and 8 bases at J, with 17 bases between. CDR3 loop: CASSQTRGLTHSPLHF. The CDR3 DNA reads TGTGCCAGCAGCCAGACACGGGGTCTTACCCATTCACCCCTCCACTTT.

The chain recombines TRBV28 with TRBJ2-7; TRBD1 might be the D (6 bases). Germline assignment: CDR1 MDHEN and CDR2 SYDVKM. This CDR3 is built from 14 residues. With 1 base removed from V and 4 bases from J, the gap between germline ends came to 11 bases. The CDR3: CASSLYRDSYEQYF. The CDR3 DNA reads TGTGCCAGCAGTTTATACAGGGATTCGTACGAGCAGTACTTC. Full variable domain (missing parts from reference TRBV28 and TRBJ2-7): DVKVTQSSRYLVKRTGEKVFLECVQDMDHENMFWYRQDPGLGLRLIYFSYDVKMKEKGDIPEGYSVSREKKERFSLILESASTNQTSMYLCASSLYRDSYEQYFGPGTRLTVT.

This chain links TRBV20-1 with TRBJ1-2, with 7 bases fitting TRBD1. V trimming: 2 bases; J trimming: 8 bases; junction bases outside the gene matches: 20. Germline CDR1 and CDR2: DFQATT and SNEGSKA (reference sequence). CDR3 length: 17 amino acids. This CDR3 reads CSARSTRLTGTDHGYTF. The DNA for the CDR3 is TGCAGTGCTAGAAGTACCAGACTGACAGGGACAGATCACGGCTACACCTTC.